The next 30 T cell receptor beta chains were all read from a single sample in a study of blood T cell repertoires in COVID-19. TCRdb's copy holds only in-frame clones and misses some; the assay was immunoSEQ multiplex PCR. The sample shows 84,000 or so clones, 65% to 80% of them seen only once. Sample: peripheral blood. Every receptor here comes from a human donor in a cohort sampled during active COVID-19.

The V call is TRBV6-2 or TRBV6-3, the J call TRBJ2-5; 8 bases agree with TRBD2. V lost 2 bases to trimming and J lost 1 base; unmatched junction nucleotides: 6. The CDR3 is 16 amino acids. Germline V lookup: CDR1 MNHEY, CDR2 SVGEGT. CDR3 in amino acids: CASSYGLAGTQETQYF. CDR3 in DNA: TGTGCCAGCAGTTACGGGTTAGCGGGAACCCAAGAGACCCAGTACTTC.

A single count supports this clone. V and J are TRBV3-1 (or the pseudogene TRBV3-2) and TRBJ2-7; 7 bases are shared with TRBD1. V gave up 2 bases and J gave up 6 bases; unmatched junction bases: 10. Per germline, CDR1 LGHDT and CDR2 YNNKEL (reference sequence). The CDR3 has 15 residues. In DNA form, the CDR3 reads TGTGCCAGCAGCCAAACAGGGGCTGGCCTAAGCGAGCAGTACTTC. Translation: CASSQTGAGLSEQYF.

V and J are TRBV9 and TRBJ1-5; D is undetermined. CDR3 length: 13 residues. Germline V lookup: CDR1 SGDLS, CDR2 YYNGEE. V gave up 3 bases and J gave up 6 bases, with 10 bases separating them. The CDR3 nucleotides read TGTGCCAGCAGCGAAAATCCCAGTCAGCCCCAGCATTTT. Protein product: CASSENPSQPQHF.

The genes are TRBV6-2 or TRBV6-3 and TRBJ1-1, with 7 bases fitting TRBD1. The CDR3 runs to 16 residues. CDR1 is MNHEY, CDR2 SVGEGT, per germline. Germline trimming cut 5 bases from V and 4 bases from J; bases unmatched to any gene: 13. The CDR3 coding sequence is TGTGCCAGCAGTCGAAATACTAGACAGGGAAGCACTGAAGCTTTCTTT. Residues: CASSRNTRQGSTEAFF.

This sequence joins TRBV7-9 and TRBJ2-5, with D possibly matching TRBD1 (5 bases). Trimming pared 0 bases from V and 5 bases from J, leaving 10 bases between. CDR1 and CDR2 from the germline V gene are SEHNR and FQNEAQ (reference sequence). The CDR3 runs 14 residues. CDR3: CASSLAAGFETQYF. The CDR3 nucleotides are TGTGCCAGCAGCTTAGCGGCAGGGTTCGAGACCCAGTACTTC.

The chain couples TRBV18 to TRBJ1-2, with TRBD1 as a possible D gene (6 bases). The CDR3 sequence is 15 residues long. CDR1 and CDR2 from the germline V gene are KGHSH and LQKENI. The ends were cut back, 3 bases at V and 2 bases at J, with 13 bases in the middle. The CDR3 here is CASSPSGQPNYGYTF. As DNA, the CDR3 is TGTGCCAGCTCACCGTCGGGACAACCGAACTATGGCTACACCTTC.

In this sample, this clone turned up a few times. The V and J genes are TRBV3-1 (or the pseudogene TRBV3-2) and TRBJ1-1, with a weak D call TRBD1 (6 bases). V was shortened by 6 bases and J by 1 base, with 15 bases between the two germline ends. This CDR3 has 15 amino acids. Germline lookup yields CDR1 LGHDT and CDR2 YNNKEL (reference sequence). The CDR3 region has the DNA TGTGCCAGCAGTCGTAACGGACAGAAGAACACTGAAGCTTTCTTT. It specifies CASSRNGQKNTEAFF.

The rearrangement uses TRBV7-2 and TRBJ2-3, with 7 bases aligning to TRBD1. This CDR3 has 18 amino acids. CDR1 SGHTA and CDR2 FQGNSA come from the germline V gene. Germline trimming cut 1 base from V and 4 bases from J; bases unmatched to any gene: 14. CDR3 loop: CASSLERRGRRAADTQYF. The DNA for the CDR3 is TGTGCCAGCAGCTTAGAGAGAAGGGGGCGAAGAGCGGCAGATACGCAGTATTTT.

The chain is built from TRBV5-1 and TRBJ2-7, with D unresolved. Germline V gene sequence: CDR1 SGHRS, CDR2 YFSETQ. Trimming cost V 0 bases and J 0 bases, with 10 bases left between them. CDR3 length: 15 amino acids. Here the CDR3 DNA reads TGCGCCAGCAGCTTGGAACGTATCGGCTCCTACGAGCAGTACTTC. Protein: CASSLERIGSYEQYF.

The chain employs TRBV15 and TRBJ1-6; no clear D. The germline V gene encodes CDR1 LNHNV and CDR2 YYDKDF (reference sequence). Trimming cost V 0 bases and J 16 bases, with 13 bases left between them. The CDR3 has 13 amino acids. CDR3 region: CATSRDFRDLLHF. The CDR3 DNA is TGTGCCACCAGCAGAGATTTTCGTGACTTACTCCACTTT.

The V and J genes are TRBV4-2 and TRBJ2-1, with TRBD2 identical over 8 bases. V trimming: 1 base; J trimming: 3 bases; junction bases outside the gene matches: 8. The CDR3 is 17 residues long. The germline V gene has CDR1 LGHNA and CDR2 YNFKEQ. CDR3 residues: CASSQGKAGEVYNEQFF. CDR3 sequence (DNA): TGTGCCAGCAGCCAAGGAAAAGCGGGAGAAGTCTACAATGAGCAGTTCTTC.

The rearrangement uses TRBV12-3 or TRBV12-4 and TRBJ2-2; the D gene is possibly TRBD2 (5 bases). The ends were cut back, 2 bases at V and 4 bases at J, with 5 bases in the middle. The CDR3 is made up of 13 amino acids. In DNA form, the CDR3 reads TGTGCCAGCAGTTTAACTAGCACCGGGGAGCTGTTTTTT. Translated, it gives CASSLTSTGELFF.

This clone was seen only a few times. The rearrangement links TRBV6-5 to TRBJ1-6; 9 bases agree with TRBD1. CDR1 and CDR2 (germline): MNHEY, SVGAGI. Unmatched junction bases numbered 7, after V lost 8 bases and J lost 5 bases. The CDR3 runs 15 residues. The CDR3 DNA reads TGTGCCAGCGGAAGACAGGGGGGGAATAATTCACCCCTCCACTTT. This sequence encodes CASGRQGGNNSPLHF.

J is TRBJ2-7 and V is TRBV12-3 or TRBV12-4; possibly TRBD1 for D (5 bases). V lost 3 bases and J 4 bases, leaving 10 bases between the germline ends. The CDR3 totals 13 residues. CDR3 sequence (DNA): TGTGCCAGCAGTTTGAACAGGATATACGAGCAGTACTTC. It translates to CASSLNRIYEQYF.

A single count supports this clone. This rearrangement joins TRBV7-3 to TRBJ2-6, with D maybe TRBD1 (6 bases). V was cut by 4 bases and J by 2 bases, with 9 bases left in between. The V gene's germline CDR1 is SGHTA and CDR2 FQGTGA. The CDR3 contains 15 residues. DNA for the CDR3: TGTGCCAGCAGCTCAAAGGGGGCTGGGGCCAACGTCCTGACTTTC. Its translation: CASSSKGAGANVLTF.

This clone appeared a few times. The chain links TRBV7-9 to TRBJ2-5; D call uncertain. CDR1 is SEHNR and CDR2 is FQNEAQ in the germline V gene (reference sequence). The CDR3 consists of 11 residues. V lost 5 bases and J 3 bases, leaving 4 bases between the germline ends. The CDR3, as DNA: TGTGCCAGCAGCGCAGAAGAGACCCAGTACTTC. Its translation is CASSAEETQYF.

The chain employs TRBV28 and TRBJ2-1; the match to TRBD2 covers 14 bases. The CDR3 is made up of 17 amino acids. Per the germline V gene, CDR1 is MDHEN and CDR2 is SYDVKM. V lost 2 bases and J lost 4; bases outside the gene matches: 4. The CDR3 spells CASSLGTSGSRYNEQFF. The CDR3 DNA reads TGTGCCAGCAGTTTAGGGACTAGCGGGAGTAGGTACAATGAGCAGTTCTTC. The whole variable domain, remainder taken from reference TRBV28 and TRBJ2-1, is DVKVTQSSRYLVKRTGEKVFLECVQDMDHENMFWYRQDPGLGLRLIYFSYDVKMKEKGDIPEGYSVSREKKERFSLILESASTNQTSMYLCASSLGTSGSRYNEQFFGPGTRLTVL.

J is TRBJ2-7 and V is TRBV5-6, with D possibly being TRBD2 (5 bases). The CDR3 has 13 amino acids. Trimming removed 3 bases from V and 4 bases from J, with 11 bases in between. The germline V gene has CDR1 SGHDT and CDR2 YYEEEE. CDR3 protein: CASSYLSGYEQYF. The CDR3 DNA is TGTGCCAGCAGCTACCTCAGCGGTTACGAGCAGTACTTC.

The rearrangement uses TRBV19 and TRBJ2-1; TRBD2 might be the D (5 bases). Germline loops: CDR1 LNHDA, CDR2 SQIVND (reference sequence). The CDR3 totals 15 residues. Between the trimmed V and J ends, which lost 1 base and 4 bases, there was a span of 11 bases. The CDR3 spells CASSIVAKRYNEQFF. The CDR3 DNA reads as TGTGCCAGTAGTATAGTAGCGAAGCGATACAATGAGCAGTTCTTC.

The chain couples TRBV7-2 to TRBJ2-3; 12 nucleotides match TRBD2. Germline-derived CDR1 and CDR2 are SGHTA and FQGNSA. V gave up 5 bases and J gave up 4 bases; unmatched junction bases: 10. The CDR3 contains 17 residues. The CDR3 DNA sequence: TGTGCCAGCAGCCCATCACCTAGCGGGAGGGCCGCAGATACGCAGTATTTT. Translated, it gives CASSPSPSGRAADTQYF.

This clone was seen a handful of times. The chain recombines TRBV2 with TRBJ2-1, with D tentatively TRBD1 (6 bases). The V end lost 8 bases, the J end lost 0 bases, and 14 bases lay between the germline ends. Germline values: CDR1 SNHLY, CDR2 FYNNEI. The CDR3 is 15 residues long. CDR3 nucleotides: TGTGCCAGCCAATACAGGGCCCGCTCCTACAATGAGCAGTTCTTC. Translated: CASQYRARSYNEQFF.

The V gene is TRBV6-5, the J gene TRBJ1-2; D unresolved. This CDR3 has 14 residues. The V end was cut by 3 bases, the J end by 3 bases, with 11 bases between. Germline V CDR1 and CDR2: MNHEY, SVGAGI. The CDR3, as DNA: TGTGCCAGCAGTTATGGCAGGCGGGACTATGGCTACACCTTC. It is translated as CASSYGRRDYGYTF.

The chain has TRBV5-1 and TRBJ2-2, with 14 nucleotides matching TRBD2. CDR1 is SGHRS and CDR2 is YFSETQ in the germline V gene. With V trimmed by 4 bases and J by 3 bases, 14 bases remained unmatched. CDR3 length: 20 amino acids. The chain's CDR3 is CASSPTTGTSGSVDTGELFF. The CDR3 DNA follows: TGCGCCAGCAGCCCCACCACCGGGACTAGCGGGAGTGTCGACACCGGGGAGCTGTTTTTT.

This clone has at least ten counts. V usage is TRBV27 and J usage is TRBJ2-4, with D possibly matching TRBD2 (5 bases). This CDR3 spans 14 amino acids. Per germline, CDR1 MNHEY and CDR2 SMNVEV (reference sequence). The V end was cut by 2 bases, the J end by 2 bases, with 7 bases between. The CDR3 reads CASSLRESKNIQYF. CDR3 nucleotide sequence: TGTGCCAGCAGTTTAAGGGAGTCCAAAAACATTCAGTACTTC.

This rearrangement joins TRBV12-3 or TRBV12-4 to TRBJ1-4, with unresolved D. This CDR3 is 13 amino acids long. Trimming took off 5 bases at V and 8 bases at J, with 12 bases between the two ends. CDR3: CASSRTGGEKLFF. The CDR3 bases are TGTGCCAGCAGTCGGACTGGCGGGGAAAAACTGTTTTTT.

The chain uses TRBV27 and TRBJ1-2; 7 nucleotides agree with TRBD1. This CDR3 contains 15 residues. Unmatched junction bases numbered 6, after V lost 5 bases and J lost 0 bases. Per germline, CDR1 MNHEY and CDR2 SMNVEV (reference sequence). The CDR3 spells CASSRGDRANYGYTF. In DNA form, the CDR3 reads TGTGCCAGCAGTAGGGGGGACAGAGCTAACTATGGCTACACCTTC.

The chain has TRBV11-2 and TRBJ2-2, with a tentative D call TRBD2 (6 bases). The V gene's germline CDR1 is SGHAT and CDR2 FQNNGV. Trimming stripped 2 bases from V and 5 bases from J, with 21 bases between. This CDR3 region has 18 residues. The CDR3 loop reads CASSLMGGTSRGTGELFF. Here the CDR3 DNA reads TGTGCCAGCAGCTTAATGGGTGGGACTTCGCGTGGGACCGGGGAGCTGTTTTTT.

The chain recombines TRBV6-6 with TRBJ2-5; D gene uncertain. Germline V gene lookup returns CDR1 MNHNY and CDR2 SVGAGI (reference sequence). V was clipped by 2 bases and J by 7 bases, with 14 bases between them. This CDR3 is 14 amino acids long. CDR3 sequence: CASSYDVTLTTQYF. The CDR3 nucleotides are TGTGCCAGCAGTTACGATGTCACTCTAACGACCCAGTACTTC.

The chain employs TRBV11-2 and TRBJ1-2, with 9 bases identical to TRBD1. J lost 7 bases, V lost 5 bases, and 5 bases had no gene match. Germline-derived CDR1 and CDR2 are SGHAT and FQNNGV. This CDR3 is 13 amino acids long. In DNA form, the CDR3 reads TGTGCCAGCAGCCCTGGGACAGGGTTTGGCTACACCTTC. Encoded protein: CASSPGTGFGYTF.

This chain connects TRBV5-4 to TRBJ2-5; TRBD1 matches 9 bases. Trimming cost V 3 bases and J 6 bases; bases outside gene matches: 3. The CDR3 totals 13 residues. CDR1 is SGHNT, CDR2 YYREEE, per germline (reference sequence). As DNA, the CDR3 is TGTGCCAGCAGCTGGGGACAGGGAAAGACCCAGTACTTC. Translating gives CASSWGQGKTQYF.